This is a list of T cell receptor beta chains from one sample in a study of T-cell memory formation after mild COVID-19. TCRdb called the 5' RACE reads again in MiXCR, with one record for every CDR3 protein. The sample records 250,000 to 350,000 distinct CDR3 sequences, approximately 15% being singletons. The specimen sequenced was PBMCs or a T cell subset sorted from them (not recorded which). The receptors derive from a man between 18 and 29 years old who had mild COVID-19 (a few samples of this study predate the infection). Cell type and time point are not known. The CDR3 runs from the conserved cysteine through the conserved F or W. A D gene is named only where the DNA matches it firmly. Only some rows state a clone size, as once, few, many or a class for expanded clones.

abundance: few
d_gene: TRBD1
j_gene: TRBJ1-6
v_gene: TRBV28
CDR3nt: TGTGCCAGCATCCTCTACAGGGGTGTCACTTCACCCCTCCACTTT
CDR3aa: CASILYRGVTSPLHF

abundance: NA
d_gene: NA
j_gene: TRBJ1-2
v_gene: TRBV4-3
CDR3nt: TGCGCCAGCAGCCAAGATTGGGCAGGAGGCCTACCAAGGGGCTACACCTTC
CDR3aa: CASSQDWAGGLPRGYTF

abundance: NA
d_gene: TRBD2
j_gene: TRBJ2-1
v_gene: TRBV15
CDR3nt: TGTGCCACCAGCAGGGGGACTAGCGGGGGATTTGAGCAGTTCTTC
CDR3aa: CATSRGTSGGFEQFF

abundance: NA
d_gene: NA
j_gene: TRBJ1-2
v_gene: TRBV12-3/TRBV12-4
CDR3nt: TGTGCCAGCAGTTTTCAGCTCGGCAGCTATGGCTACACCTTC
CDR3aa: CASSFQLGSYGYTF

abundance: NA
d_gene: NA
j_gene: TRBJ2-5
v_gene: TRBV5-1
CDR3nt: TGCGCCAGCAGCTTGGCTTTGGGATTAGGAGAGACCCAGTACTTC
CDR3aa: CASSLALGLGETQYF

abundance: NA
d_gene: NA
j_gene: TRBJ2-6
v_gene: TRBV2
CDR3nt: TGTGCCATGTTGACACTGGAGAGCTCTGGGGCCAACGTCCTGACTTTC
CDR3aa: CAMLTLESSGANVLTF

abundance: NA
d_gene: TRBD2
j_gene: TRBJ2-3
v_gene: TRBV20-1
CDR3nt: TGCAGTGCCCCCCCGTTTGACGCGGGGGCAGATACGCAGTATTTT
CDR3aa: CSAPPFDAGADTQYF

abundance: few
d_gene: NA
j_gene: TRBJ1-2
v_gene: TRBV4-1
CDR3nt: TGCGCCAGCAGCCAAGATACCGGGGACGGCTACACCTTC
CDR3aa: CASSQDTGDGYTF

abundance: NA
d_gene: NA
j_gene: TRBJ1-5
v_gene: TRBV6-1
CDR3nt: TGTGCCAGCAGTGAAATTTTGGCTCAGCCCCAGCATTTT
CDR3aa: CASSEILAQPQHF

abundance: NA
d_gene: NA
j_gene: TRBJ1-2
v_gene: TRBV9
CDR3nt: TGTGCCAGCAGCGCCACCGGGACCGCGCTTTATGGCTACACCTTC
CDR3aa: CASSATGTALYGYTF

abundance: NA
d_gene: NA
j_gene: TRBJ1-6
v_gene: TRBV7-7
CDR3nt: TGTGCCAGCAGCTTACTTTACTTCGTTCTCGGGGATTCCTATAATTCACCCCTCCACTTT
CDR3aa: CASSLLYFVLGDSYNSPLHF

abundance: few
d_gene: TRBD1
j_gene: TRBJ2-7
v_gene: TRBV18
CDR3nt: TGTGCCAGCTCACCAACCCGGACAGGCAACTACGAGCAGTACTTC
CDR3aa: CASSPTRTGNYEQYF

abundance: NA
d_gene: NA
j_gene: TRBJ2-5
v_gene: TRBV28
CDR3nt: TGTGCCAGCAGCGAGGGGCACCGGGAGACCCAGTACTTC
CDR3aa: CASSEGHRETQYF

abundance: NA
d_gene: TRBD1
j_gene: TRBJ1-4
v_gene: TRBV20-1
CDR3nt: TGCAGTGCCGGGACAGCGGCAACTAATGAAAAACTGTTTTTT
CDR3aa: CSAGTAATNEKLFF

abundance: few
d_gene: TRBD1
j_gene: TRBJ2-2
v_gene: TRBV7-6
CDR3nt: TGTGCCAGCAGCTTAGTGCAAGGGACAGCCGGGGAGCTGTTTTTT
CDR3aa: CASSLVQGTAGELFF

abundance: few
d_gene: NA
j_gene: TRBJ2-3
v_gene: TRBV6-2/TRBV6-3
CDR3nt: TGTGCCAGCAGTCCTAGGAGGGTATACACAGATACGCAGTATTTT
CDR3aa: CASSPRRVYTDTQYF

abundance: many
d_gene: NA
j_gene: TRBJ1-1
v_gene: TRBV7-2
CDR3nt: TGTGCCAGCAGCTTAGTCCTGGGAACTGTGGCTGAAGCTTTCTTT
CDR3aa: CASSLVLGTVAEAFF

abundance: few
d_gene: NA
j_gene: TRBJ2-3
v_gene: TRBV6-1
CDR3nt: TGTGCCAGCAACGAGGGGGGGCGAGATACGCAGTATTTT
CDR3aa: CASNEGGRDTQYF

abundance: few
d_gene: TRBD1
j_gene: TRBJ1-6
v_gene: TRBV5-1
CDR3nt: TGCGCCAGCAGCTTGGAACCGGGACAGGTCTATAATTCACCCCTCCACTTT
CDR3aa: CASSLEPGQVYNSPLHF

abundance: NA
d_gene: NA
j_gene: TRBJ1-1
v_gene: TRBV7-3
CDR3nt: TGTGCCAGCAGCTTAACGGGGGGCCACACTGAAGCTTTCTTT
CDR3aa: CASSLTGGHTEAFF

abundance: few
d_gene: NA
j_gene: TRBJ2-5
v_gene: TRBV18
CDR3nt: TGTGCCAGCTCACCGGGCCGACAGGCCCAAGAGACCCAGTACTTC
CDR3aa: CASSPGRQAQETQYF

abundance: NA
d_gene: TRBD1
j_gene: TRBJ1-2
v_gene: TRBV12-3/TRBV12-4
CDR3nt: TGTGCCAGCAGGCTCGGGACAGGGGGCGCGGGCGGCTACACCTTC
CDR3aa: CASRLGTGGAGGYTF

abundance: few
d_gene: TRBD1
j_gene: TRBJ2-1
v_gene: TRBV7-3
CDR3nt: TGTGCCAGCAGCTCAGACAGGGGACGGGAGCAGTTCTTC
CDR3aa: CASSSDRGREQFF

abundance: few
d_gene: TRBD1
j_gene: TRBJ1-1
v_gene: TRBV6-5
CDR3nt: TGTGCCAGCAGAGTGACAGGGGGCTCGGGTTGGGTCACTGAAGCTTTCTTT
CDR3aa: CASRVTGGSGWVTEAFF

abundance: NA
d_gene: TRBD1
j_gene: TRBJ1-1
v_gene: TRBV25-1
CDR3nt: TGTGCCAGCACCCTTTCACAGGGGTACAACACTGAAGCTTTCTTT
CDR3aa: CASTLSQGYNTEAFF

abundance: NA
d_gene: NA
j_gene: TRBJ1-6
v_gene: TRBV5-1
CDR3nt: TGCGCCAGCAGCTTGGAACCAGGGGACCATTCACCCCTCCACTTT
CDR3aa: CASSLEPGDHSPLHF